The 2 T cell receptor beta chains below all came from one sample that was sequenced in a study of early T cells in non-severe SARS-CoV-2 infection. Via MiXCR, TCRdb re-called the 5' RACE reads, giving one row per CDR3 protein. Of 35,000 to 45,000 distinct CDR3 sequences in the sample, 9% to 10% were seen once. Material: whole blood. These receptors were obtained from an adult who was a healthcare worker with PCR-confirmed SARS-CoV-2 infection or an uninfected control (not recorded which).

This clonotype was seen many times. The V call is TRBV19, the J call TRBJ1-2, with D hard to call. Germline loops: CDR1 LNHDA, CDR2 SQIVND (reference sequence). V was cut by 2 bases and J by 2 bases, with 12 bases left in between. The CDR3 sequence is 15 residues long. The CDR3 bases are TGTGCCAGTAGTATACAAGGGCAGCTAAACTATGGCTACACCTTC. Its protein product is CASSIQGQLNYGYTF.

This clonotype was seen more than once but under ten times. The gene calls are TRBV6-2 or TRBV6-3 and TRBJ2-2; no clear D. CDR1 is MNHEY and CDR2 is SVGEGT in the germline V gene. The CDR3 contains 13 residues. Between the trimmed V and J ends, which lost 2 bases and 6 bases, there was a span of 7 bases. CDR3 nucleotides: TGTGCCAGCAGTTACAATGACGCCGGGGAGCTGTTTTTT. It encodes CASSYNDAGELFF.